The rows below give T cell receptor beta chains drawn from one sample of a study of PD-1 blockade in classical Hodgkin lymphoma. Clones were read by immunoSEQ multiplex PCR, and TCRdb kept only the in-frame ones, dropping some. Seen here are more than 20,000 clones, less than 95% observed once, and the top ten hold approximately 5%. Sequenced input: peripheral blood mononuclear cells (PBMCs). Receptor source: a human donor with classical Hodgkin lymphoma. Each CDR3 is given with its conserved first and last residue. A D gene is named only where the DNA matches it firmly. Clone size is given for some rows only: seen once, a few or many times, or a class if the clone is expanded.

clone size,V gene,J gene,D gene,CDR3 DNA,CDR3 protein
-,TRBV5-5,TRBJ2-1,-,TGTGCCAGCAGCTCCGTACAGGGCGTCGTCCTCTACAATGAGCAGTTCTTC,CASSSVQGVVLYNEQFF
-,TRBV19,TRBJ2-2,TRBD1,TGTGCCAGTAGTCCCGGGACAGGGGGCACCGGGGAGCTGTTTTTT,CASSPGTGGTGELFF
-,TRBV2,TRBJ2-3,TRBD1,TGTGCCAGCACGGACAGGGCGTACACAGATACGCAGTATTTT,CASTDRAYTDTQYF
-,TRBV28,TRBJ1-4,TRBD1,TGTGCCAGCAGAATCGGGGGACAGGGGAATGAAAAACTGTTTTTT,CASRIGGQGNEKLFF
once,TRBV4-1,TRBJ1-3,-,TGCGCCAGCAGCCAGGATCTGTCCCCGAACACCATATATTTT,CASSQDLSPNTIYF
-,TRBV5-4,TRBJ1-1,-,TGTGCCAGCAGCCCAAAAGAGGGGGGCGCGGGCACTGAAGCTTTCTTT,CASSPKEGGAGTEAFF
-,TRBV11-3,TRBJ1-1,TRBD1,TGTGCCAGCAGCTTAGGGACAGGCCCAGCTTTCTTT,CASSLGTGPAFF
-,TRBV7-3,TRBJ2-3,-,TGTGCCAGCAGCTCCCTGCCGGGACTCACAGATACGCAGTATTTT,CASSSLPGLTDTQYF
-,TRBV19,TRBJ1-1,TRBD1,TGTGCCAGCGTGGACAGGGGGAACACTGAAGCTTTCTTT,CASVDRGNTEAFF
-,TRBV9,TRBJ1-3,-,TGTGCCAGCAGCGGAGCCCGACAGGCAGTCCTAGGAAACACCATATATTTT,CASSGARQAVLGNTIYF
-,TRBV2,TRBJ1-2,-,TGTGCCAGCAGTGAAGGGTTCTATGGCTACACCTTC,CASSEGFYGYTF
-,TRBV5-4,TRBJ2-5,-,TGTGCCAGCAGCAATGGAGGGCAGGGGGTTGGAGAGACCCAGTACTTC,CASSNGGQGVGETQYF
-,TRBV7-8,TRBJ2-3,-,TGTGCCAGCAGCTACCATAGCGGAGACACAGATACGCAGTATTTT,CASSYHSGDTDTQYF
-,TRBV11-3,TRBJ1-1,-,TGTGCCAGCAGCGTGGGGAACACTGAAGCTTTCTTT,CASSVGNTEAFF
-,TRBV11-2,TRBJ2-3,-,TGTGCCAGCAGCCCTATAGTGCAACTCACAGATACGCAGTATTTT,CASSPIVQLTDTQYF
-,TRBV7-6,TRBJ2-7,-,TGTGCCAGCAGCTTAGTGGCAGGCAAGAGGAGCTACGAGCAGTACTTC,CASSLVAGKRSYEQYF
-,TRBV7-9,TRBJ1-4,-,TGTGCCAGCAGCCCCCCATCTGAAAAACTGTTTTTT,CASSPPSEKLFF
-,TRBV9,TRBJ1-1,-,TGTGCCAGCAGCGTAACAGGGAACACTGAAGCTTTCTTT,CASSVTGNTEAFF
-,TRBV27,TRBJ2-1,TRBD2,TGTGCCAGCAGTTTCGGGGGCCCCGGGCTAGCGGGGGATGAGCAGTTCTTC,CASSFGGPGLAGDEQFF
once,TRBV5-4,TRBJ2-1,TRBD1,TGTGCCAGCAGCCCTGACAGGGGCAGGTACAATGAGCAGTTCTTC,CASSPDRGRYNEQFF
-,TRBV29-1,TRBJ2-3,TRBD1,TGCAGCGGGGCAGGGGGCGCAACAGATACGCAGTATTTT,CSGAGGATDTQYF
-,TRBV7-9,TRBJ2-2,-,TGTGCCAGCAGCTCCCCGGGGGACACCGGGGAGCTGTTTTTT,CASSSPGDTGELFF
-,TRBV14,TRBJ1-4,TRBD1,TGTGCCAGCAGCCAAGAGACAGGGTCATTGGTGGTTGAAAAACTGTTTTTT,CASSQETGSLVVEKLFF
-,TRBV5-8,TRBJ2-5,-,TGTGCCAGCAGCTTGGGGAAAACAGGCCAAGAGACCCAGTACTTC,CASSLGKTGQETQYF
-,TRBV19,TRBJ1-1,-,TGTGCCAGTAGTATGAACCTGAACACTGAAGCTTTCTTT,CASSMNLNTEAFF
-,TRBV5-1,TRBJ1-3,-,TGCGCCAGCAGCTTGGGGGCTTCTGGAAACACCATATATTTT,CASSLGASGNTIYF
-,TRBV2,TRBJ1-3,TRBD1,TGTGCCAGCAGTGAAGTTTCCAGGGGGCCCGGAAACACCATATATTTT,CASSEVSRGPGNTIYF
-,TRBV7-8,TRBJ2-5,-,TGTGCCAGCAGCTTAGAGCTAATTGGCCGGCGAGGTCAGCGAGAGACCCAGTACTTC,CASSLELIGRRGQRETQYF
-,TRBV9,TRBJ2-5,-,TGTGCCAGCAGCGTAGACTGGTACCAAGAGACCCAGTACTTC,CASSVDWYQETQYF
-,TRBV25-1,TRBJ1-3,-,TGTGCCAGCAGTGAAGGTACGATAGGGGGCTCTGGAAACACCATATATTTT,CASSEGTIGGSGNTIYF
-,TRBV7-6,TRBJ2-5,TRBD2,TGTGCCAGCAGCTTAGGAGGACTAGCGGGAAAAGAGACCCAGTACTTC,CASSLGGLAGKETQYF
-,TRBV5-1,TRBJ1-4,-,TGCGCCAGCAGCTTGGGCGTTCGGCCTAATGAAAAACTGTTTTTT,CASSLGVRPNEKLFF
-,TRBV19,TRBJ2-6,-,TGTGCCAGTAGTATCGCCAACATTCCTGGGGCCAACGTCCTGACTTTC,CASSIANIPGANVLTF
-,TRBV19,TRBJ2-2,-,TGTGCCAGCGCCTCTGGGGAGCTGTTTTTT,CASASGELFF
-,TRBV6-6,TRBJ2-7,TRBD1,TGTGCCAGCAGGTTCCAGGGGGCCTCAGGCGAGCAGTACTTC,CASRFQGASGEQYF
-,TRBV4-3,TRBJ2-1,-,TGCGCCAGCAGCCCCGGGACTTCGGGGGCCGGAAGTGAGCAGTTCTTC,CASSPGTSGAGSEQFF
-,TRBV29-1,TRBJ2-2,TRBD1,TGCAGCGTTGCTCCGACAGGGCCTAACACCGGGGAGCTGTTTTTT,CSVAPTGPNTGELFF
-,TRBV7-9,TRBJ2-3,-,TGTGCCAGCAGCTTGAGGACAGTAGTTTATAGCACAGATACGCAGTATTTT,CASSLRTVVYSTDTQYF
-,TRBV9,TRBJ1-5,TRBD1,TGTGCCAGCAGCGTGACAGGGGTGAGCAATCAGCCCCAGCATTTT,CASSVTGVSNQPQHF
-,TRBV6-1,TRBJ1-5,TRBD1,TGTGCCAGCAGAGAAGACAGGGCGAGCAATCAGCCCCAGCATTTT,CASREDRASNQPQHF
-,TRBV7-6,TRBJ2-6,-,TGTGCCAGCAGCTTCCAGGGTTTCTCTGGGGCCAACGTCCTGACTTTC,CASSFQGFSGANVLTF
-,TRBV6-6,TRBJ1-1,-,TGTGCCAGCAGCCTCAGTAGGTCGGCTTTCTTT,CASSLSRSAFF